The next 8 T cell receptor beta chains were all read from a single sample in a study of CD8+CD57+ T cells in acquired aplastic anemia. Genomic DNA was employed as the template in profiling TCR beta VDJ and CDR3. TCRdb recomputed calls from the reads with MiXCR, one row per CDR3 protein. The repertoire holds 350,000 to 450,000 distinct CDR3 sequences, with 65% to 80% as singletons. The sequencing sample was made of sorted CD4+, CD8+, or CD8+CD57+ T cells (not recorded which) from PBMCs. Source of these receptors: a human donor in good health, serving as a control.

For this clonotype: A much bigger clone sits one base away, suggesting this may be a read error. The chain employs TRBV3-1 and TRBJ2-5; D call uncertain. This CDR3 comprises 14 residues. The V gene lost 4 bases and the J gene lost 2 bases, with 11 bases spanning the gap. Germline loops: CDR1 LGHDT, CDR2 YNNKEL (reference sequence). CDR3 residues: CASSLLSRQETQYF. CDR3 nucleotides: TGTGCCAGCAGCCTACTTTCGAGACAAGAGACCCAGTACTTC.

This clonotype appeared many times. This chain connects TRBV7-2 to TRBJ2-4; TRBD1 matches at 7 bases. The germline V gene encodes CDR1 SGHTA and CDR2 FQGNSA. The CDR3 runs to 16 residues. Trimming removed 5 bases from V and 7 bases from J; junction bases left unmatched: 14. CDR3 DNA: TGTGCCAGCAGCGCAGAACCAGGGGGAAGAAGGAACATTCAGTACTTC. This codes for CASSAEPGGRRNIQYF.

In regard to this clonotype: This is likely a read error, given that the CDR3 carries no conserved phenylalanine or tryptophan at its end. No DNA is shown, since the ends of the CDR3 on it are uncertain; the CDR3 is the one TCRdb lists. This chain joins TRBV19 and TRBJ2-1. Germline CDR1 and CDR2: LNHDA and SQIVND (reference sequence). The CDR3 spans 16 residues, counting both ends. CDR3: CASSIQRLGPYDQYFV.

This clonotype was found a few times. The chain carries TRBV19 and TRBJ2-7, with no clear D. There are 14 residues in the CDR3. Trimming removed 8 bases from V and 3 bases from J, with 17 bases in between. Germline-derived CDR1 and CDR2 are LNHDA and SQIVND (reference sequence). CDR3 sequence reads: CASCSQHHVYEQYF. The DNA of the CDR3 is TGTGCCAGTTGTAGTCAGCACCACGTCTACGAGCAGTACTTC.

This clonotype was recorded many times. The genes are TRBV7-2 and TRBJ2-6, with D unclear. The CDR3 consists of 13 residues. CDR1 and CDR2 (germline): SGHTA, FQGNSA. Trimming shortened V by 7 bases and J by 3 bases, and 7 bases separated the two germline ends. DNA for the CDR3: TGTGCCAGCACCGTTCGTGGGGCCAACGTCCTGACTTTC. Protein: CASTVRGANVLTF.

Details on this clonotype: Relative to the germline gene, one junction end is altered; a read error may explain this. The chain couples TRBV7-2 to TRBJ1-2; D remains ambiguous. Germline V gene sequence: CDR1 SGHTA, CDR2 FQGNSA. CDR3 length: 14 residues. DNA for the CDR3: TGTGCCAGCAGCTCCGAAGGGCCCACTGAAGCCTTCTTTTTC. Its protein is CASSSEGPTEAFFF.

CDR3 coding DNA: TGCAGTGGGGGGGATAGTGTTGAGCAGTTCTTC. Translation gives CSGGDSVEQFF. The chain couples TRBV20-1 to TRBJ2-1; D may be TRBD2 (6 bases). The V gene's germline CDR1 is DFQATT and CDR2 SNEGSKA (reference sequence). Trimming pared 7 bases from V and 9 bases from J, leaving 13 bases between. This CDR3 comprises 11 residues.

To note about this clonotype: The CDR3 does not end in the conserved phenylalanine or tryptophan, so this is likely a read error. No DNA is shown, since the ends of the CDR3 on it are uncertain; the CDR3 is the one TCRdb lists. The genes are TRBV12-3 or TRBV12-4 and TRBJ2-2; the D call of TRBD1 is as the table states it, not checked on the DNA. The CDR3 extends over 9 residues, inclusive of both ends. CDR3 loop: CASRGDRAS.